Shown below are 4 T cell receptor beta chains from a single sample sequenced in a study of PD-1 blockade in classical Hodgkin lymphoma. The time point denotes: cycle 4 day 1 (C4D1), after less than 7 weeks of nivolumab. Every patient had relapsed following autologous stem cell transplantation, and cohorts differed in brentuximab vedotin exposure. The method was immunoSEQ multiplex PCR; TCRdb's version includes in-frame clones alone and lacks a portion of them. The top ten clones hold around 2.9% of a sample with tens of thousands of clones, roughly nine tenths of them seen once. The material was peripheral blood mononuclear cells (PBMCs), obtained before the fourth cycle of nivolumab. Receptor source: a human donor with classical Hodgkin lymphoma.

The chain employs TRBV7-2 and TRBJ2-1; D is perhaps TRBD1 (5 bases). The CDR3 is made up of 11 amino acids. Trimming shortened V by 4 bases and J by 9 bases, and 7 bases separated the two germline ends. CDR1 SGHTA and CDR2 FQGNSA come from the germline V gene. The CDR3: CASSYRFEQFF. The CDR3 region has the DNA TGTGCCAGCAGCTACAGGTTTGAGCAGTTCTTC. The full variable domain, in which reference TRBV7-2 and TRBJ2-1 provide the parts outside the CDR3, is GAGVSQSPSNKVTEKGKDVELRCDPISGHTALYWYRQSLGQGLEFLIYFQGNSAPDKSGLPSDRFSAERTGGSVSTLTIQRTQQEDSAVYLCASSYRFEQFFGPGTRLTVL.

The rearrangement joins TRBV19 to TRBJ1-1; 7 nucleotides align to TRBD1. CDR1 is LNHDA, CDR2 SQIVND, per germline (reference sequence). Trimming took 6 bases from V and 0 from J; bases not matched to a gene: 13. This CDR3 spans 17 amino acids. The CDR3 here is CASRINSGGFMNTEAFF. CDR3 bases: TGTGCCAGTAGAATTAATTCAGGGGGATTCATGAACACTGAAGCTTTCTTT.

This rearrangement joins TRBV4-1 to TRBJ2-5; 7 bases map to TRBD2. Near its end, the DNA agrees better with TRBJ2-7, so the J call may be wrong. The CDR3 runs 17 residues. Germline assignment: CDR1 MGHRA and CDR2 YSYEKL. CDR3 loop: CASSQGLREGLNYEQYF. For the CDR3, the DNA is TGCGCCAGCAGCCAAGGACTTAGGGAGGGATTAAACTACGAGCAGTACTTC.

The chain carries TRBV28 and TRBJ2-7; D is ambiguous. With 6 bases removed from V and 7 bases from J, the gap between germline ends came to 4 bases. The germline CDR1 and CDR2 sequences are MDHEN and SYDVKM. This CDR3 spans 9 amino acids. CDR3 region: CASRGEQYF. The CDR3 DNA sequence: TGTGCCAGCAGGGGGGAGCAGTACTTC.